The entry below describes one TCR beta chain. The repertoire was sequenced with immunoSEQ multiplex PCR; TCRdb's copy has only in-frame clones and lacks some. The table includes 85,000 to 130,000 clones, roughly 89% detected once. CDR3 length: 15 amino acids. J gave up 5 bases and V 4 bases, and 8 bases lay outside the gene matches. Per germline, CDR1 SGHNT and CDR2 YYREEE (reference sequence). The sample originates from a study of T cell changes during pregnancy in multiple sclerosis. The sequencing here drew on peripheral blood, taken before pregnancy. This TCR was recovered from a female donor with multiple sclerosis, enrolled in a pregnancy study. V gene TRBV5-4 combines with J gene TRBJ2-5; 10 bases map to TRBD2. CDR3 in amino acids: CASSLSSGGRETQYF. CDR3 bases: TGTGCCAGCAGCCTCTCTAGCGGGGGAAGGGAGACCCAGTACTTC.